Listed here is a single T cell receptor (beta chain). The antigen is undetermined. They built TCR cDNA with 5'RACE template switching, a step that put in a universal primer site and UMIs. Each CDR3 protein gets one entry after TCRdb re-called the 5' RACE reads with MiXCR. The sample records hundreds of thousands of distinct CDR3 sequences, 18% being singletons. These data are taken from a study of T cells after yellow fever vaccination. The CDR3 sequence is 12 residues long. Germline V gene sequence: CDR1 DFQATT, CDR2 SNEGSKA (reference sequence). The J segment lost 5 bases and the V segment lost 4 bases, leaving 4 bases of the junction unmatched. Findings of the study overall: Boosting was followed by the reappearance of most primary-vaccination clones (approximately 95% CD4, 85% to 90% CD8). FACS-sorted repertoires might harbor abundant contaminating clonotypes from the bulk population. It was a weaker secondary response, yet one that peaked faster, at day 5 versus 15.

Sequencing was performed on PBMCs, taken before the yellow fever booster vaccination. The receptor was derived from a man younger than 35 who received the YFV17D yellow fever vaccine. The V gene is TRBV20-1, the J gene TRBJ1-2; 7 positions match TRBD1. The CDR3 loop is CSATTGRYGYTF. CDR3 coding DNA: TGCAGTGCTACGACAGGGAGGTATGGCTACACCTTC.